The 19 T cell receptor beta chains listed next were all sequenced from one sample in a study of blood T cell repertoires in COVID-19. The method was immunoSEQ multiplex PCR; TCRdb's version includes in-frame clones alone and lacks a portion of them. This sample has approximately 39,000 clones, with more than 75% found just once. Material for sequencing was peripheral blood. The receptor source for this set is a man aged 45-65 years with active or convalescent COVID-19.

V usage is TRBV6-6 and J usage is TRBJ1-2, with a weak D call TRBD1 (6 bases). In germline, CDR1 is MNHNY, CDR2 SVGAGI (reference sequence). The CDR3 runs to 12 residues. V dropped 7 bases and J dropped 8 bases, with 14 bases sitting between them. The CDR3 nucleotides are TGTGCCAGCAATGGACAGTCAGGAGGCTACACCTTC. It codes for CASNGQSGGYTF.

The sample holds one count of this clone. The same CDR3 also results from other DNA sequences found in this sample. This sequence joins TRBV6-5 and TRBJ1-2, with 7 bases aligning to TRBD1. This CDR3 spans 14 amino acids. After removal of 0 bases from V and 2 bases from J, the junction contained 0 bases not matched to a gene. Germline V gene lookup returns CDR1 MNHEY and CDR2 SVGAGI. CDR3 sequence reads: CASSYSTGNYGYTF. The CDR3 nucleotides read TGTGCCAGCAGTTACTCGACAGGGAACTATGGCTACACCTTC.

V and J are TRBV7-9 and TRBJ1-3, with 7 bases matching TRBD1. Germline CDR1 SEHNR, CDR2 FQNEAQ (reference sequence). J lost 0 bases, V lost 1 base, and 3 bases had no gene match. This CDR3 comprises 16 residues. CDR3 in DNA: TGTGCCAGCAGCTTAGGGGGACAGAGCTCTGGAAACACCATATATTTT. Translating gives CASSLGGQSSGNTIYF.

The chain carries TRBV6-2 or TRBV6-3 and TRBJ2-1, with 11 bases lining up with TRBD1. CDR3 length: 15 amino acids. CDR1 is MNHEY, CDR2 SVGEGT, per germline. V was clipped by 1 base and J by 8 bases; unmatched bases: 4. This chain's CDR3 is CASSYFGQGADEQFF. CDR3 DNA sequence: TGTGCCAGCAGTTACTTCGGACAGGGGGCCGATGAGCAGTTCTTC.

This chain connects TRBV7-9 to TRBJ2-3; TRBD1 matches at 8 bases. The CDR3 is 15 residues long. J lost 6 bases, V lost 2 bases, and 7 bases had no gene match. Germline-derived CDR1 and CDR2 are SEHNR and FQNEAQ (reference sequence). As DNA, the CDR3 is TGTGCCAGCAGCTTAACGGCAGGGGGCATGGATACGCAGTATTTT. It translates to CASSLTAGGMDTQYF.

V and J are TRBV9 and TRBJ2-2, with 7 bases that match TRBD1. J was trimmed by 8 bases and V by 3 bases; bases with no gene match: 13. CDR3 length: 16 amino acids. Germline loops: CDR1 SGDLS, CDR2 YYNGEE. The CDR3 DNA reads as TGTGCCAGCAGCGCATTAAGAACCGGACAGGCGGGGGAGCTGTTTTTT. Its protein is CASSALRTGQAGELFF.

This rearrangement joins TRBV25-1 to TRBJ1-4, with D uncertain. Trimming stripped 1 base from V and 7 bases from J, with 13 bases between. This CDR3 has 15 amino acids. The V gene's germline CDR1 is MGHDK and CDR2 SYGVNS. The CDR3 loop is CASSESVITGEKLFF. The CDR3 bases are TGTGCCAGCAGTGAATCGGTAATCACGGGTGAAAAACTGTTTTTT.

The chain has TRBV28 and TRBJ2-7, with D perhaps TRBD1 (6 bases). The V gene lost 6 bases and the J gene lost 5 bases, with 14 bases spanning the gap. CDR3 length: 13 amino acids. In germline, CDR1 is MDHEN, CDR2 SYDVKM. In nucleotides, the CDR3 is TGTGCCAGCAGCCCCGGACAGAGGCACGAGCAGTACGTC. Amino acids: CASSPGQRHEQYV.

This chain joins TRBV11-2 and TRBJ2-5; 7 bases match TRBD2. Trimming at V came to 4 bases and at J to 5 bases, leaving 7 bases not matched to a gene. The CDR3 has 14 amino acids. Germline CDR1 and CDR2: SGHAT and FQNNGV. The CDR3 bases are TGTGCCAGCAGCTGGGAGGGCCGCGGGGAGACCCAGTACTTC. This codes for CASSWEGRGETQYF.

The rearrangement links TRBV4-2 to TRBJ1-1; TRBD1 matches 8 bases. CDR3 size: 14 residues. Per the germline V gene, CDR1 is LGHNA and CDR2 is YNFKEQ. J gave up 4 bases and V 2 bases, and 3 bases lay outside the gene matches. DNA for the CDR3: TGTGCCAGCAGCCAACAACAGGGGGGCACTGAAGCTTTCTTT. Translation: CASSQQQGGTEAFF.

The CDR3 loop is CAWSVRDRVAKTQYF. The CDR3 region has the DNA TGTGCCTGGAGTGTACGGGACAGGGTGGCGAAGACCCAGTACTTC. J is TRBJ2-5 and V is TRBV30, with 9 bases identical to TRBD1. The CDR3 runs to 15 residues. Unmatched junction bases numbered 8, after V lost 0 bases and J lost 6 bases. Germline CDR1 is GTSNPN and CDR2 is SVGIG (reference sequence). Looking up the rest from reference TRBV30 and TRBJ2-5 gives the full variable domain: SQTIHQWPATLVQPVGSPLSLECTVEGTSNPNLYWYRQAAGRGLQLLFYSVGIGQISSEVPQNLSASRPQDRQFILSSKKLLLSDSGFYLCAWSVRDRVAKTQYFGPGTRLLVL.

The gene calls are TRBV28 and TRBJ1-2, with D perhaps TRBD1 (5 bases). Germline CDR1 and CDR2: MDHEN and SYDVKM. V dropped 6 bases and J dropped 4 bases, with 15 bases sitting between them. This CDR3 has 14 residues. The CDR3 nucleotides are TGTGCCAGCAGCCATGGGGGGAGCTCCTATGGCTACACCTTC. It translates to CASSHGGSSYGYTF.

In its sample, this clone was seen once. V and J are TRBV7-9 and TRBJ2-2; D uncertain. V was pared by 7 bases and J by 3 bases, with 6 bases between. The CDR3 is 12 residues long. Germline CDR1 reads SEHNR; CDR2 reads FQNEAQ (reference sequence). CDR3 amino acids: CASTQDTGELFF. The CDR3 nucleotides are TGTGCCAGCACCCAGGACACCGGGGAGCTGTTTTTT.

This chain uses TRBV5-1 with TRBJ1-2; 12 positions agree with TRBD1. Germline CDR1 is SGHRS and CDR2 is YFSETQ. The CDR3 contains 15 residues. Trimming removed 2 bases from V and 6 bases from J; junction bases left unmatched: 5. CDR3 sequence (DNA): TGCGCCAGCAGCTTCCGGGACAGGGGGCGAAATGGCTACACCTTC. It translates to CASSFRDRGRNGYTF.

V is TRBV18 and J is TRBJ1-1; D gene ambiguous. V lost 1 base, J lost 1 base, and 7 bases lay in between. This CDR3 is built from 14 residues. Germline loops: CDR1 KGHSH, CDR2 LQKENI. Written as DNA, the CDR3 is TGTGCCAGCTCACCACGACACCAGAACACTGAAGCTTTCTTT. Amino acid sequence: CASSPRHQNTEAFF. Looking up the rest from reference TRBV18 and TRBJ1-1 gives the full variable domain: NAGVMQNPRHLVRRRGQEARLRCSPMKGHSHVYWYRQLPEEGLKFMVYLQKENIIDESGMPKERFSAEFPKEGPSILRIQQVVRGDSAAYFCASSPRHQNTEAFFGQGTRLTVV.

V is TRBV4-1 and J is TRBJ1-3, with a tentative D call TRBD1 (5 bases). CDR1 MGHRA and CDR2 YSYEKL come from the germline V gene. The CDR3 spans 13 residues. The germline V and J ends were trimmed by 3 bases and 2 bases, with 5 bases remaining between them. The DNA of the CDR3 is TGCGCCAGCAGCCAGGGGCCTGGAAACACCATATATTTT. It specifies CASSQGPGNTIYF.

The V gene is TRBV29-1, the J gene TRBJ2-1, with 8 bases identical to TRBD2. CDR3 length equals 13 residues. V was pared by 4 bases and J by 5 bases, with 4 bases of the junction left unmatched. Looked up from germline, CDR1 is SQVTM and CDR2 is ANQGSEA. The DNA of the CDR3 is TGCAGCGTTGGAGGACTAGCCGACAATGAGCAGTTCTTC. Translated: CSVGGLADNEQFF.

This chain links TRBV5-6 with TRBJ1-2, with a tentative D call TRBD1 (5 bases). The CDR3 sequence is 15 residues long. CDR1 is SGHDT and CDR2 is YYEEEE in the germline V gene. V gave up 1 base and J gave up 4 bases, with 14 bases separating them. For the CDR3, the DNA is TGTGCCAGCAGCTTGTTGGCTCGCGGGGGCTATGGCTACACCTTC. Protein: CASSLLARGGYGYTF.

The chain is built from TRBV28 and TRBJ2-7; 10 bases are a match to TRBD2. CDR3 length: 15 amino acids. Germline values: CDR1 MDHEN, CDR2 SYDVKM. V was pared by 6 bases and J by 2 bases, with 7 bases of the junction left unmatched. The CDR3 reads CASSHASGSAYEQYF. CDR3 DNA: TGTGCCAGCAGCCACGCTAGCGGGAGCGCCTACGAGCAGTACTTC.